This T cell receptor (beta chain) stems from a study of cytomegalovirus exposure and HLA in healthy donors. The study, taken as a whole, reports: Most observed TCR sequences were rare, whereas some public TCRs were detected in many donors. In a later analysis, productive TCRs from donors in an Asian-associated ancestry cluster reportedly carried fewer N-insertions than the cohort mean.

The CDR3 consists of 16 residues. Trimming removed 4 bases from V and 2 bases from J; junction bases left unmatched: 9. Germline CDR1 reads SGHNT; CDR2 reads YYREEE (reference sequence). The PCR used 60 Vbeta and 13 Jbeta primers. Using immunoSEQ multiplex PCR, the repertoire was profiled, and TCRdb retains in-frame clones only, with some absent. The sample includes under 35,000 clones. Points on this clone: Its antigen is unidentified.

Material: PBMCs. This chain connects TRBV5-4 to TRBJ1-1, with TRBD1 matching over 9 bases. This receptor was identified in a man aged 25 to 40 in good health and CMV-seronegative. The DNA for the CDR3 is TGTGCCAGCAGCGAGCCCCCGGGACAGGGAAACACTGAAGCTTTCTTT. It yields the protein CASSEPPGQGNTEAFF.